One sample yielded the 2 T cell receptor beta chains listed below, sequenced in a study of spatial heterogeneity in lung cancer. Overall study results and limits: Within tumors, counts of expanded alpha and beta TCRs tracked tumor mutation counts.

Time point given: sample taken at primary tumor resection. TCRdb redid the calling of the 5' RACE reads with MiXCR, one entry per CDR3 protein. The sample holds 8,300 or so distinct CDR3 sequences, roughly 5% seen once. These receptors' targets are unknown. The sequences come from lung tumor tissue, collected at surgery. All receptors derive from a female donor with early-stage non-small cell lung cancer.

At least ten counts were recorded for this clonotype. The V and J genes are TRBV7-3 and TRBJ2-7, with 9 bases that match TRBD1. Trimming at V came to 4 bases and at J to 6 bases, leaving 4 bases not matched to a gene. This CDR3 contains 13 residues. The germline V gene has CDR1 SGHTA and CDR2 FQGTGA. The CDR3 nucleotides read TGTGCCAGCAGCTCCATGACAGGGGGCGAGCAGTACTTC. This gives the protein CASSSMTGGEQYF.

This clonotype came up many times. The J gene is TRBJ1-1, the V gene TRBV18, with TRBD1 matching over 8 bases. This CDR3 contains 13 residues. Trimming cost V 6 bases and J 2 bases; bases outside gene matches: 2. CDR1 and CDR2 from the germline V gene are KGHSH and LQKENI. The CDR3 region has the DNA TGTGCCAGCTCGGGACAGGTAAACACTGAAGCTTTCTTT. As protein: CASSGQVNTEAFF.